The present TCR beta chain was sequenced within a study of tumour-infiltrating T cells in Burkitt lymphoma. Study-level background: Overall and progression-free survival were predicted by productive clonality.

CDR3 size: 15 residues. Germline CDR1 SGHDT, CDR2 YYEEEE. J lost 1 base, V lost 3 bases, and 5 bases had no gene match. The method was immunoSEQ multiplex PCR; TCRdb's version includes in-frame clones alone and lacks a portion of them. This table has some 5,500 clones, more than 9% appearing once. The sample was tumor tissue. J is TRBJ2-5 and V is TRBV5-6; 8 bases fit TRBD2. The origin of this receptor is a human donor with diffuse large B-cell lymphoma. DNA of the CDR3: TGTGCCAGCAGCTCCAGCGGGGGTGTCCAAGAGACCCAGTACTTC. Translated, it gives CASSSSGGVQETQYF.